A single sample is the source of the 6 T cell receptor beta chains below, sequenced in a study of metastatic and nonmetastatic thyroid tumors (dated by TCRdb to the early 2020s). The protocol used for the library was PCR. The sequencing machine was an Illumina HiSeq 4000. TCRdb ran its own pipeline on the public reads, namely fastp trimming at Q25 and MiXCR clone calling, and kept in-frame beta chains. The sample table lists approximately 37,000 clones, 16% of them with a count of one. The top ten clonotypes cover 3.8% of the sample. No patient had received any treatment before thyroid surgery. Source material: blood. The receptors were sampled from a female donor with papillary thyroid cancer or a benign thyroid nodule (not recorded which). Some clones in this sample may be carry-over from other donors' samples.

This clone has a count of ten or more. The V and J genes are TRBV6-1 and TRBJ2-7; 7 bases align to TRBD2. The germline CDR1 and CDR2 sequences are MNHNS and SASEGT. The CDR3 totals 12 residues. V was clipped by 11 bases and J by 5 bases; unmatched bases: 9. The CDR3 protein is CAVRGGWNEQYF. For the CDR3, the DNA is TGTGCCGTCCGCGGGGGATGGAACGAGCAGTACTTC.

This clone was seen at least ten times. CDR3 sequence reads: CASSQQLGGWYNEQFF. DNA of the CDR3: TGTGCCAGCAGCCAACAGCTAGGAGGTTGGTACAATGAGCAGTTCTTC. V is TRBV14 and J is TRBJ2-1; D possibly corresponds to TRBD2 (5 bases). CDR1 is SGHDN and CDR2 is FVKESK in the germline V gene. This CDR3 is 16 amino acids long. Trimming pared 2 bases from V and 4 bases from J, leaving 15 bases between.

Worth noting for this clone: Sequence at one end of the junction differs from germline and may be a read error. The chain combines TRBV5-1 with TRBJ1-2; 7 nucleotides match TRBD1. Germline V gives CDR1 SGHRS, CDR2 YFSETQ. The CDR3 extends over 16 amino acids. CDR3 nucleotide sequence: TGCGCCAGCAGCCCGACCGGACAGGCGGCAAGCTATGGCCACACCTTC. It codes for CASSPTGQAASYGHTF.

This clone was counted many times. The rearrangement links TRBV30 to TRBJ1-4; the match to TRBD1 covers 9 bases. The V gene's germline CDR1 is GTSNPN and CDR2 SVGIG (reference sequence). V was clipped by 4 bases and J by 8 bases; unmatched bases: 5. The CDR3 spans 13 residues. The CDR3 loop is CAWKQGAGEKLFF. In DNA, the CDR3 is TGTGCCTGGAAACAGGGGGCCGGGGAAAAACTGTTTTTT. The full variable domain, its missing parts supplied by reference TRBV30 and TRBJ1-4, is SQTIHQWPATLVQPVGSPLSLECTVEGTSNPNLYWYRQAAGRGLQLLFYSVGIGQISSEVPQNLSASRPQDRQFILSSKKLLLSDSGFYLCAWKQGAGEKLFFGSGTQLSVL.

This clone was picked up many times. V gene TRBV6-1 combines with J gene TRBJ1-4; 7 positions match TRBD1. In germline, CDR1 is MNHNS, CDR2 SASEGT. This CDR3 is built from 15 residues. J was trimmed by 10 bases and V by 5 bases; bases with no gene match: 13. Here the CDR3 reads CASSSGGTARGKLFF. The CDR3 nucleotides read TGTGCCAGCAGTTCGGGAGGGACAGCGAGGGGAAAACTGTTTTTT.

There are many counts of this clone. The chain has TRBV11-1 and TRBJ2-1, with 12 bases that match TRBD2. V was pared by 4 bases and J by 0 bases, with 4 bases of the junction left unmatched. Per the germline V gene, CDR1 is SGHAT and CDR2 is FQDESV (reference sequence). The CDR3 spans 17 residues. The CDR3 reads CASSYPTSGGSYNEQFF. CDR3 nucleotides: TGTGCCAGCAGCTACCCGACTAGCGGGGGCTCCTACAATGAGCAGTTCTTC.